The 10 T cell receptor beta chains given below trace back to one sample, sequenced in a study of T-cell reconstitution after alpha-beta-depleted transplantation in children. The TCRbeta library incorporated unique molecular identifiers. TCRdb re-called the PCR reads through MiXCR, storing one row per CDR3 protein. The repertoire has almost 600,000 distinct CDR3 sequences, roughly 30% of them found once; the top ten carry under 45%. Sequenced here: PBMCs, sampled before TCRalphabeta/CD19-depleted stem cell transplant. All receptors derive from a boy under two years old with Wiskott-Aldrich syndrome, due to receive a stem cell transplant.

The V call is TRBV4-1, the J call TRBJ2-4; 7 bases align to TRBD2. Looked up from germline, CDR1 is MGHRA and CDR2 is YSYEKL. Unmatched junction bases numbered 7, after V lost 1 base and J lost 1 base. The CDR3 extends over 17 amino acids. CDR3 nucleotide sequence: TGCGCCAGCAGCCAAGGTGTAGGGCGGGAGGCCAAAAACATTCAGTACTTC. Protein sequence: CASSQGVGREAKNIQYF.

The chain has TRBV6-5 and TRBJ1-2; 7 nucleotides align to TRBD1. The CDR3 consists of 16 residues. Unmatched junction bases numbered 12, after V lost 2 bases and J lost 6 bases. Looked up from germline, CDR1 is MNHEY and CDR2 is SVGAGI. The CDR3 region is CASSYTPKTGSHGYTF. CDR3 nucleotide sequence: TGTGCCAGCAGTTACACACCAAAGACAGGGAGTCATGGCTACACCTTC.

The V gene is TRBV20-1, the J gene TRBJ1-1; 10 bases are shared with TRBD1. The V and J ends lost 3 bases and 6 bases, in that order; junction bases with no gene match: 10. CDR1 and CDR2 (germline): DFQATT, SNEGSKA (reference sequence). The length of the CDR3 is 15 residues. The CDR3 sequence is CSASPFDRGQSEAFF. The CDR3, as DNA: TGCAGTGCTAGTCCCTTCGACAGGGGGCAGTCTGAAGCTTTCTTT.

V usage is TRBV12-3 or TRBV12-4 and J usage is TRBJ1-1; 7 bases match TRBD1. Losses at the gene ends were 6 bases for V and 4 bases for J; bases not matched to a gene: 8. The CDR3 is 14 amino acids. CDR3 coding DNA: TGTGCCAGCAGAAGACAGGGCCGAGTCACTGAAGCTTTCTTT. This codes for CASRRQGRVTEAFF.

This clonotype was seen more than once but under ten times. The genes are TRBV24-1 and TRBJ2-7; 7 nucleotides match TRBD1. The CDR3 is 14 residues long. The germline V gene has CDR1 KGHDR and CDR2 SFDVKD. The trim removed 4 bases at V and 5 bases at J, leaving 7 bases unmatched. This CDR3 is CATSDPGQSNEQYF. The CDR3, as DNA: TGTGCCACCAGTGACCCGGGACAGTCTAACGAGCAGTACTTC.

In this sample, this clonotype turned up a few times. The V call is TRBV5-1, the J call TRBJ2-5; D is unresolved. CDR3 length: 13 residues. V was trimmed by 1 base and J by 5 bases, leaving 9 bases between them. Per germline, CDR1 SGHRS and CDR2 YFSETQ. The CDR3 DNA sequence: TGCGCCAGCAGCTTGTCAGGTTTCGAGACCCAGTACTTC. Translated: CASSLSGFETQYF. Filled out from reference TRBV5-1 and TRBJ2-5, the complete variable domain reads KAGVTQTPRYLIKTRGQQVTLSCSPISGHRSVSWYQQTPGQGLQFLFEYFSETQRNKGNFPGRFSGRQFSNSRSEMNVSTLELGDSALYLCASSLSGFETQYFGPGTRLLVL.

This clonotype has only a few counts. The chain is built from TRBV6-5 and TRBJ2-1; D unclear. Germline V gives CDR1 MNHEY, CDR2 SVGAGI. This CDR3 comprises 13 residues. The V end was cut by 0 bases, the J end by 7 bases, with 7 bases between. The CDR3 nucleotides read TGTGCCAGCAGTTACTCGTTGGAGAATGAGCAGTTCTTC. Its translation is CASSYSLENEQFF.

The chain couples TRBV29-1 to TRBJ2-7; 10 positions agree with TRBD1. The germline gives CDR1 SQVTM, CDR2 ANQGSEA. This CDR3 is 12 amino acids long. CDR3 coding DNA: TGCAGTGCTGGACAGGGGGCCTACGAGCAGTACTTC. This encodes CSAGQGAYEQYF.

The chain's CDR3 is CASSGMTGYEQYF. Here the CDR3 DNA reads TGCGCCAGCAGCGGCATGACAGGCTACGAGCAGTACTTC. The J gene is TRBJ2-7, the V gene TRBV5-1; D is possibly TRBD1 (6 bases). This CDR3 has 13 amino acids. The germline V and J ends were trimmed by 4 bases and 3 bases, with 11 bases remaining between them. Germline V gives CDR1 SGHRS, CDR2 YFSETQ.

This clonotype is a singleton in its sample. J is TRBJ2-1 and V is TRBV5-1; 11 bases are a match to TRBD2. Germline-derived CDR1 and CDR2 are SGHRS and YFSETQ. This CDR3 region has 20 residues. The junction had 11 bases not matched to a gene; V was cut back by 0 bases and J by 0 bases. CDR3 coding DNA: TGCGCCAGCAGCTTGGCCATGGCTAGCGGGAGGCCCGGCTCCTACAATGAGCAGTTCTTC. This sequence encodes CASSLAMASGRPGSYNEQFF.